This TCR beta chain is drawn from a study of T cells expressing NK-cell markers. Study context: CD3+CD56+NKG2C+, CD3+CD56+NKG2C- and CD3+CD56-NKG2C+ T cells, once sorted, supplied the TCR beta repertoires. Among eight sequenced donors, seven carried HCMV seropositivity while one was seronegative.

TCRdb reworked the 5' RACE reads into one entry per CDR3 protein, no DNA. Its clone listing holds some 390,000 distinct CDR3 sequences. Study-wide points: Where a handful of donors were concerned, these clonotypes also led the CD3+CD56-NKG2C+ fraction. CD8+ T cells in six donors included dominant NKG2C+ clonotypes at roughly 1.0-7.5%.

The CDR3 extends over 16 amino acids. Germline V gene lookup returns CDR1 MNHEY and CDR2 SVGAGI. To note about this clonotype: Its antigen is as yet unknown.

The source is a woman aged 50 to 65 in good health. The chain is built from TRBV6-5 and TRBJ2-3; TCRdb designates TRBD2, a call that cannot be tested without DNA. The sequenced sample was blood T cells: a sorted CD56 or NKG2C T cell subset, CD4+ or CD8+ T cells, or bulk PBMC T cells (not recorded which). This CDR3 is CASSYLAGTSTDTQYF.